Below, 28 T cell receptor beta chains from the same sample are listed, as sequenced in a study of cytomegalovirus exposure and HLA in healthy donors. Both 60 Vbeta primers and 13 Jbeta primers went into the PCR. TCRdb keeps only in-frame clones here, not all; method: immunoSEQ multiplex PCR. The table includes roughly 90,000 clones, around 85% detected once. Source material: PBMCs. All receptors come from a man between 18 and 29 years old in good health and CMV-seronegative.

This clone was recorded a few times. The gene calls are TRBV5-4 and TRBJ1-1; D not resolved. The CDR3 loop spans 13 amino acids. Germline loops: CDR1 SGHNT, CDR2 YYREEE (reference sequence). Trimming took off 4 bases at V and 1 base at J, with 8 bases between the two ends. The CDR3 region is CASSARQNTEAFF. CDR3 DNA sequence: TGTGCCAGCAGCGCCCGACAGAACACTGAAGCTTTCTTT.

The chain carries TRBV5-4 and TRBJ2-1; 8 bases align to TRBD1. CDR1 and CDR2 (germline): SGHNT, YYREEE (reference sequence). CDR3 length: 15 residues. Trimming took 0 bases from V and 1 from J; bases not matched to a gene: 0. The CDR3 bases are TGTGCCAGCAGCTTGGACAGGGGGTCCTACAATGAGCAGTTCTTC. It is translated as CASSLDRGSYNEQFF.

CDR3 sequence: CASSYSPTGAGNTIYF. The CDR3 region has the DNA TGTGCCAGCAGTTACTCCCCGACAGGGGCTGGAAACACCATATATTTT. The chain joins TRBV6-5 to TRBJ1-3, with TRBD1 matching 8 bases. The germline V gene encodes CDR1 MNHEY and CDR2 SVGAGI. CDR3 length: 16 amino acids. V shed 0 bases, J shed 2 bases, and the junction held 3 bases outside the gene matches.

This chain joins TRBV6-1 and TRBJ2-2; D gene unclear. The V gene's germline CDR1 is MNHNS and CDR2 SASEGT. CDR3 length: 16 amino acids. V was clipped by 4 bases and J by 1 base, with 13 bases between them. The chain's CDR3 is CASSAWQVGNTGELFF. As DNA, the CDR3 is TGTGCCAGCAGTGCTTGGCAGGTCGGGAACACCGGGGAGCTGTTTTTT.

The chain carries TRBV27 and TRBJ2-3; 7 bases fit TRBD2. The CDR3 sequence is 16 residues long. Germline V CDR1 and CDR2: MNHEY, SMNVEV (reference sequence). The V and J ends lost 4 bases and 4 bases, in that order; junction bases with no gene match: 11. The CDR3: CASSYFGGSGADTQYF. The DNA of the CDR3 is TGTGCCAGCAGTTATTTCGGGGGGTCGGGGGCAGATACGCAGTATTTT.

The chain uses TRBV29-1 and TRBJ1-2, with D maybe TRBD1 (5 bases). Per germline, CDR1 SQVTM and CDR2 ANQGSEA. The germline V and J ends were trimmed by 0 bases and 8 bases, with 10 bases remaining between them. This CDR3 region has 12 residues. The CDR3 here is CSVEDMGGGYTF. DNA of the CDR3: TGCAGCGTTGAAGATATGGGGGGGGGCTACACCTTC.

V gene TRBV5-6 combines with J gene TRBJ2-2, with 7 nucleotides matching TRBD1. CDR1 is SGHDT, CDR2 YYEEEE, per germline. The CDR3 has 15 residues. The ends lost 2 bases at V and 5 bases at J; junction bases unmatched: 6. The CDR3 here is CASSFRGRLTGELFF. The DNA for the CDR3 is TGTGCCAGCAGCTTTAGGGGGCGCCTTACCGGGGAGCTGTTTTTT.

This chain uses TRBV11-2 with TRBJ1-1; no definite D call. Germline V gene lookup returns CDR1 SGHAT and CDR2 FQNNGV. Trimming took off 5 bases at V and 3 bases at J, with 4 bases between the two ends. The CDR3 loop spans 11 amino acids. The CDR3 sequence is CASSPYTEAFF. The CDR3 nucleotides read TGTGCCAGCAGCCCTTACACTGAAGCTTTCTTT.

The rearrangement joins TRBV13 to TRBJ2-1, with 8 nucleotides matching TRBD1. The V gene end was trimmed by 4 bases and the J gene end by 9 bases; junction bases not matched to a gene: 11. The CDR3 contains 15 residues. Germline V gene data show CDR1 as PRHDT and CDR2 as FYEKMQ (reference sequence). DNA of the CDR3: TGTGCCAGCAGCTCCCCCGGGACAGGCACTGGTGAGCAGTTCTTC. It translates to CASSSPGTGTGEQFF.

The DNA for the CDR3 is TGTGCCAGCAGTAAGGACAGAGGGCTAATCTATGGCTACACCTTC. It encodes CASSKDRGLIYGYTF. V is TRBV6-6 and J is TRBJ1-2; D possibly corresponds to TRBD1 (6 bases). The CDR3 loop spans 15 amino acids. The germline gives CDR1 MNHNY, CDR2 SVGAGI (reference sequence). The V end lost 5 bases, the J end lost 4 bases, and 17 bases lay between the germline ends.

In its sample, this clone was seen a few times. The V call is TRBV9, the J call TRBJ2-3, with TRBD1 identical over 7 bases. V shed 4 bases, J shed 2 bases, and the junction held 7 bases outside the gene matches. The length of the CDR3 is 15 residues. CDR1 SGDLS and CDR2 YYNGEE come from the germline V gene. The CDR3 spells CASSQQGQYTDTQYF. The CDR3 DNA is TGTGCCAGCAGCCAACAGGGGCAGTACACAGATACGCAGTATTTT. Variable domain in full (rest from reference TRBV9 and TRBJ2-3): DSGVTQTPKHLITATGQRVTLRCSPRSGDLSVYWYQQSLDQGLQFLIQYYNGEERAKGNILERFSAQQFPDLHSELNLSSLELGDSALYFCASSQQGQYTDTQYFGPGTRLTVL.

The V gene is TRBV7-9, the J gene TRBJ2-7; D gene ambiguous. The CDR3 is 12 residues long. V shed 5 bases and J shed 1 base, with 6 bases lying between them. CDR1 is SEHNR and CDR2 is FQNEAQ in the germline V gene (reference sequence). CDR3 residues: CASSPRSYEQYF. DNA for the CDR3: TGTGCCAGCAGCCCCCGGTCCTACGAGCAGTACTTC.

The count of this clone is one. The chain links TRBV6-6 to TRBJ2-1; a weak D match, TRBD2 (6 bases). Trimming removed 6 bases from V and 4 bases from J, with 16 bases in between. Germline values: CDR1 MNHNY, CDR2 SVGAGI (reference sequence). The CDR3 length is 15 residues. The CDR3 DNA reads TGTGCCAGCAGGGAGGGGACTGAGCCTTACAATGAGCAGTTCTTC. The encoded protein is CASREGTEPYNEQFF.

The genes are TRBV30 and TRBJ1-2; 8 bases agree with TRBD1. The CDR3 runs 11 residues. Germline lookup yields CDR1 GTSNPN and CDR2 SVGIG (reference sequence). The CDR3 coding sequence is TGTGCTGCGGACAGGGTGTGGGGCTACACCTTC. The encoded protein is CAADRVWGYTF. The variable domain in full, completed from reference TRBV30 and TRBJ1-2, reads SQTIHQWPATLVQPVGSPLSLECTVEGTSNPNLYWYRQAAGRGLQLLFYSVGIGQISSEVPQNLSASRPQDRQFILSSKKLLLSDSGFYLCAADRVWGYTFGSGTRLTVV.

The chain links TRBV4-2 to TRBJ1-3, with D unclear. From germline, CDR1 is LGHNA and CDR2 YNFKEQ. V gave up 0 bases and J gave up 1 base, with 7 bases separating them. The CDR3 runs 15 residues. CDR3 residues: CASSQDDFSGNTIYF. CDR3 bases: TGTGCCAGCAGCCAAGATGACTTTTCTGGAAACACCATATATTTT.

This chain connects TRBV6-6 to TRBJ1-1, with 7 nucleotides matching TRBD1. The germline V gene has CDR1 MNHNY and CDR2 SVGAGI (reference sequence). J was trimmed by 4 bases and V by 6 bases; bases with no gene match: 11. CDR3 length: 15 amino acids. Here the CDR3 DNA reads TGTGCCAGCAGCCCCTTAATGCAGGGGGGCACTGAAGCTTTCTTT. Translating gives CASSPLMQGGTEAFF.

V gene TRBV19 combines with J gene TRBJ1-5; D is uncertain. Germline loops: CDR1 LNHDA, CDR2 SQIVND (reference sequence). The CDR3 is 13 residues long. V lost 10 bases and J lost 2, with 12 bases in between. The CDR3 sequence is CATRKIGNQPQHF. CDR3 coding DNA: TGTGCCACCAGAAAGATCGGCAATCAGCCCCAGCATTTT.

This clone was counted a single time. This chain links TRBV25-1 with TRBJ1-6; 7 bases line up with TRBD1. V lost 7 bases to trimming and J lost 7 bases; unmatched junction nucleotides: 7. The CDR3 contains 14 residues. Germline V gene lookup returns CDR1 MGHDK and CDR2 SYGVNS. In DNA, the CDR3 is TGTGCCAGCAATAACAGGGGTAACAATTCACCCCTCCACTTT. Protein: CASNNRGNNSPLHF.

The V gene is TRBV29-1, the J gene TRBJ2-2, with 10 bases lining up with TRBD1. Trimming took 6 bases from V and 4 from J; bases not matched to a gene: 5. Germline assignment: CDR1 SQVTM and CDR2 ANQGSEA. CDR3 size: 14 residues. CDR3 residues: CSVRRQGATGELFF. The CDR3 DNA follows: TGCAGCGTGAGAAGACAGGGGGCCACCGGGGAGCTGTTTTTT.

This clone was seen only once. V and J are TRBV6-5 and TRBJ2-1, with TRBD2 matching 13 bases. The ends lost 0 bases at V and 10 bases at J; junction bases unmatched: 0. This CDR3 region has 14 residues. The germline CDR1 and CDR2 sequences are MNHEY and SVGAGI. Here the CDR3 DNA reads TGTGCCAGCAGTTACTCGGGACTAGCGGGAGAGCAGTTCTTC. The encoded protein is CASSYSGLAGEQFF.

CDR3 nucleotide sequence: TGTGCCAGCAGTTTGTCAAAATTCGGACAGGTCCAAGAGACCCAGTACTTC. It translates to CASSLSKFGQVQETQYF. The chain is built from TRBV28 and TRBJ2-5; 7 bases are a match to TRBD1. The CDR3 is made up of 17 amino acids. The V and J ends lost 3 bases and 1 base, in that order; junction bases with no gene match: 11. CDR1 and CDR2 (germline): MDHEN, SYDVKM.

This clone has more than one count but fewer than ten. The J gene is TRBJ1-1, the V gene TRBV14; D might be TRBD1 (5 bases). This CDR3 is built from 15 residues. CDR1 is SGHDN and CDR2 is FVKESK in the germline V gene. The germline V and J ends were trimmed by 0 bases and 2 bases, with 10 bases remaining between them. This chain's CDR3 is CASSQDQGFNTEAFF. The CDR3 nucleotides read TGTGCCAGCAGCCAAGATCAGGGCTTTAACACTGAAGCTTTCTTT.

This clone was seen a single time. The V gene is TRBV6-1, the J gene TRBJ2-7; D is perhaps TRBD1 (6 bases). Per the germline V gene, CDR1 is MNHNS and CDR2 is SASEGT. Deletions cut 4 bases from V and 3 bases from J, with 13 bases between. This CDR3 has 14 amino acids. CDR3 DNA: TGTGCCAGCAGTGCCGTGGGGGCCAGCTACGAGCAGTACTTC. Its translation is CASSAVGASYEQYF.

The chain couples TRBV5-6 to TRBJ2-1, with a tentative D call TRBD2 (5 bases). Looked up from germline, CDR1 is SGHDT and CDR2 is YYEEEE. This CDR3 contains 13 residues. Trimming removed 3 bases at V and 11 bases at J, with 15 bases between. The CDR3 region has the DNA TGTGCCAGCAGCTCGGGGATTGAGGTAAAGCAGTTCTTC. This sequence encodes CASSSGIEVKQFF.

This clone was detected once. The chain has TRBV30 and TRBJ2-1, with 10 positions matching TRBD2. Germline CDR1 GTSNPN, CDR2 SVGIG (reference sequence). The J segment lost 12 bases and the V segment lost 1 base, leaving 12 bases of the junction unmatched. The CDR3 sequence is 15 residues long. The CDR3 region has the DNA TGTGCCTGGAGTGACCTCCTAGCGGGAGTGGGAGTGCAGTTCTTC. This codes for CAWSDLLAGVGVQFF.

The chain carries TRBV28 and TRBJ2-2; a possible D gene is TRBD2 (6 bases). From germline, CDR1 is MDHEN and CDR2 SYDVKM. This CDR3 spans 13 amino acids. The germline V and J ends were trimmed by 7 bases and 7 bases, with 13 bases remaining between them. DNA for the CDR3: TGTGCCAGCACCCGGGGGTGGGGCGGGGAGCTGTTTTTT. Translated: CASTRGWGGELFF. Complete variable domain (other parts from reference TRBV28 and TRBJ2-2): DVKVTQSSRYLVKRTGEKVFLECVQDMDHENMFWYRQDPGLGLRLIYFSYDVKMKEKGDIPEGYSVSREKKERFSLILESASTNQTSMYLCASTRGWGGELFFGEGSRLTVL.

The rearrangement joins TRBV19 to TRBJ2-7; 8 positions match TRBD2. The CDR3 runs to 13 residues. Germline V gene data show CDR1 as LNHDA and CDR2 as SQIVND (reference sequence). V gave up 3 bases and J gave up 6 bases; unmatched junction bases: 4. CDR3 region: CASSIAGGGEQYF. As DNA, the CDR3 is TGTGCCAGTAGTATTGCCGGGGGGGGCGAGCAGTACTTC.

The rearrangement joins TRBV15 to TRBJ2-5; possibly TRBD1 for D (6 bases). The J call may not be correct, given that the DNA end is closer to TRBJ2-7. The germline CDR1 and CDR2 sequences are LNHNV and YYDKDF (reference sequence). CDR3 length equals 13 residues. As DNA, the CDR3 is TGTGCCACCAGCAGGAACAGGGTCTACGAGCAGTACTTC. Its protein is CATSRNRVYEQYF.